This entry is about one TCR beta chain. The antigen is unknown. The data were produced by immunoSEQ multiplex PCR, yet TCRdb's version contains in-frame clones alone and is incomplete. This sample has about 73,000 clones, with 92% found just once. This specimen comes from a study of OX40 agonist ivuxolimab in advanced cancers. In the study overall: Ivuxolimab was administered intravenously to patients at 0.01 to 10 mg/kg every 2 weeks. Broader study findings: Normalized expansion of T-cell clones was also low for some nonresponders. Clones of CD4+ and CD8+ blood T cells grew by week 6 at doses of 0.1 to 3.0 mg/kg.

The CDR3 runs to 12 residues. The sequence derives from an adult with an advanced solid tumor such as melanoma, head and neck, liver or kidney cancer. The chain uses TRBV21-1 and TRBJ2-7. TRBV21-1 counts as a pseudogene. The sequences come from CD4+ or CD8+ T cells sorted from blood, collected in a trial of the OX40 agonist ivuxolimab. CDR3 loop: CASLSAAYEQYF. CDR3 nucleotide sequence: TGTGCCAGCCTCTCAGCAGCCTACGAGCAGTACTTC.